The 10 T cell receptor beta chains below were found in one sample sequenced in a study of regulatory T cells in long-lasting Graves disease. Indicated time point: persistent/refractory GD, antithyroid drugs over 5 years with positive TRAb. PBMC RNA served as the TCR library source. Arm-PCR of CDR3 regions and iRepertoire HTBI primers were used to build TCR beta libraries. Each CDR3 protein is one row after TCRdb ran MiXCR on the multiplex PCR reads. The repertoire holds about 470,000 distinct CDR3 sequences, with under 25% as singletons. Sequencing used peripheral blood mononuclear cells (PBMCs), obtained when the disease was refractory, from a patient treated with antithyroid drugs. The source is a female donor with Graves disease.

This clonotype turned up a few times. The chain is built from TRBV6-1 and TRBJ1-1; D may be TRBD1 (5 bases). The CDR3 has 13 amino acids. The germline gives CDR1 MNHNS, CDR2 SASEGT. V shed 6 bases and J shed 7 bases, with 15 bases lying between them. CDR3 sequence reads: CASRPGLPVEAFF. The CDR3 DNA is TGTGCCAGCAGACCGGGGCTACCCGTTGAAGCTTTCTTT.

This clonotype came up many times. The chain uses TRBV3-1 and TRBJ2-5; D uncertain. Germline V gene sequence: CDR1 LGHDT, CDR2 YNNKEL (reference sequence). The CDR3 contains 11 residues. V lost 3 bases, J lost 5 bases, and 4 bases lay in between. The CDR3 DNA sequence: TGTGCCAGCAGCCATATGGAGACCCAGTACTTC. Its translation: CASSHMETQYF.

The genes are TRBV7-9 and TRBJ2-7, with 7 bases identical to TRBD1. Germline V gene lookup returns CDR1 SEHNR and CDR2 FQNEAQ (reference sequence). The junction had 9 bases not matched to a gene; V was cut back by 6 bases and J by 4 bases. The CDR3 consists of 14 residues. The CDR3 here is CASSRGQVPYEQYF. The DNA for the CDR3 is TGTGCCAGCAGTCGCGGACAGGTCCCTTACGAGCAGTACTTC.

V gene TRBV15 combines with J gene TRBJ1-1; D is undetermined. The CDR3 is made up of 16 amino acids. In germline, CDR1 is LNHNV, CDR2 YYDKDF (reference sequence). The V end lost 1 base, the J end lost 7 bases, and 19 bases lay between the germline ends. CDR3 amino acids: CATSRVGYAGILEAFF. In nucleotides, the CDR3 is TGTGCCACCAGCAGAGTGGGTTACGCCGGGATCCTTGAAGCTTTCTTT.

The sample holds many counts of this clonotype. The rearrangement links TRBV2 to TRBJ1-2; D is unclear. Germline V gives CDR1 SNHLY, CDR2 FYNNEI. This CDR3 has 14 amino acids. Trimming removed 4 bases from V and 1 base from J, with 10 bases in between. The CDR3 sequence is CASSVEAYNYGYTF. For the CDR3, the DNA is TGTGCCAGCAGTGTAGAGGCCTATAACTATGGCTACACCTTC.

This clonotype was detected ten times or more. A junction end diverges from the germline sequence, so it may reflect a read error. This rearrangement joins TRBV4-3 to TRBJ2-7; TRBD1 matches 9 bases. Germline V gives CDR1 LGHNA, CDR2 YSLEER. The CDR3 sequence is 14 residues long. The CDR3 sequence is CASSLGTGTYEQYF. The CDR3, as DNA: TGTGCCAGCAGCTTAGGGACAGGGACTTACGAGCAGTACTTC.

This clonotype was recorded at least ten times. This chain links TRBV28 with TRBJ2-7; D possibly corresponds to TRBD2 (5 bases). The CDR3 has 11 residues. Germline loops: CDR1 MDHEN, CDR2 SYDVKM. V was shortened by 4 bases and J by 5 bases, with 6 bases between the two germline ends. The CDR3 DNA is TGTGCCAGCAGTTACGGGGACGAGCAGTACTTC. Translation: CASSYGDEQYF.

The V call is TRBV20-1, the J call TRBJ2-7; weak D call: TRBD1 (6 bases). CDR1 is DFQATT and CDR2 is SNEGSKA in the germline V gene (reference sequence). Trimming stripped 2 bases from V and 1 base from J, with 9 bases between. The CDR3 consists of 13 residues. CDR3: CSARLGGSYEQYF. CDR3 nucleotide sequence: TGCAGTGCTAGATTAGGGGGATCCTACGAGCAGTACTTC.

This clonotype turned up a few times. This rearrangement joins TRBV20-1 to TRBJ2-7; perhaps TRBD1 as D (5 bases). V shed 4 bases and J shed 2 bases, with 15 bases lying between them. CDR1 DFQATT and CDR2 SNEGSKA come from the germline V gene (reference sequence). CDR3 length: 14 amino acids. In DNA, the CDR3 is TGCAGTGCTACTACTCTCAGGGATACCTACGAGCAGTACTTC. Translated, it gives CSATTLRDTYEQYF.

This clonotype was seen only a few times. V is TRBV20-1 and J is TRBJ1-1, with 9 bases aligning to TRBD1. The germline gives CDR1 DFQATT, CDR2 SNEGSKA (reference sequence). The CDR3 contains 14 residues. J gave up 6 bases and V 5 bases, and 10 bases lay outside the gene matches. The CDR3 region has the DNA TGCAGTGCTTTAATGACAGGGGGAGATCCTGAAGCTTTCTTT. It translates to CSALMTGGDPEAFF.